The clone carrying this T cell receptor beta chain was detected ten times or more. TCRdb called the RT-PCR reads again in MiXCR, with one record for every CDR3 protein. This sample yields 490,000 or so distinct CDR3 sequences, of which roughly 8.2% are seen a single time; roughly 13% belongs to the top ten. The record originates from a study of response to subunit inactivated influenza vaccine. Germline lookup yields CDR1 MGHDK and CDR2 SYGVNS. The CDR3 is made up of 15 amino acids. Trimming shortened V by 9 bases and J by 2 bases, and 20 bases separated the two germline ends. This rearrangement joins TRBV25-1 to TRBJ2-7; possible D gene TRBD1, 6 bases. The clonotype originates from a man between 50 and 69 years old who received an inactivated influenza vaccine. This sample comprised PBMCs from blood, obtained around 25 months after vaccination. The CDR3 DNA sequence: TGTGCCAGTCGCGCTACCGACAGGTTTACCTACGAGCAGTACTTC. It specifies CASRATDRFTYEQYF.